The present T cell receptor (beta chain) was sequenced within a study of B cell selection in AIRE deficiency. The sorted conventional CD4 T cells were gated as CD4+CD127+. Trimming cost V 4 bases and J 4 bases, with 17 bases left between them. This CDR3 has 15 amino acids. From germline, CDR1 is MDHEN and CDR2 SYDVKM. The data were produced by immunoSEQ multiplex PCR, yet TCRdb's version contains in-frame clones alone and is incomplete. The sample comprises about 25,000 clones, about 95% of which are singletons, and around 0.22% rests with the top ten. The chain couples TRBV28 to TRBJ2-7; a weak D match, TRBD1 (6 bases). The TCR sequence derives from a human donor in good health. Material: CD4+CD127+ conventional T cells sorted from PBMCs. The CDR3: CASSSPTGVSYEQYF. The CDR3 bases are TGTGCCAGCAGTTCCCCGACAGGAGTATCATACGAGCAGTACTTC.